The clone carrying this TCR beta chain occurred many times. This entry is derived from a study of T cells after yellow fever vaccination. It was through 5'RACE template switching that TCR cDNA was made, with a universal primer site and UMIs added. MiXCR, applied by TCRdb to the 5' RACE reads, yields one record per CDR3 protein. Seen here are 150,000 to 200,000 distinct CDR3 sequences, approximately 6% observed once, and the top ten hold less than 3.5%. CDR3 length equals 13 residues. The V segment lost 3 bases and the J segment 6 bases; nucleotides outside the gene matches: 6. CDR1 and CDR2 (germline): SQVTM, ANQGSEA.

This chain links TRBV29-1 with TRBJ2-3, with 7 bases aligning to TRBD2. This sample comprised CD4+ T cells sorted from PBMCs, obtained on the day of the first yellow fever vaccination. The sequence came from a man between 18 and 29 years old who received the YFV17D yellow fever vaccine. In DNA form, the CDR3 reads TGCAGCGTTGAGACTAGCTCGGCGGATACGCAGTATTTT. Translation gives CSVETSSADTQYF.